The TCR beta chain under discussion was sequenced for a study of neoadjuvant anti-PD-1 for oral cavity cancer (dated by TCRdb to the early 2020s). Background on the whole study: Before curative-intent surgical resection, most patients were given three to four biweekly doses of nivolumab at 3 mg/kg. Patients without progression received a fourth nivolumab dose around day 43 and underwent definitive surgical resection on days 50-56. The parent correlative cohort included some 13 patients, with an approximately 34% response rate. Under RECIST 1.1, patients with complete response, partial response or stable disease were classed as responders, and patients with progression were classed as non-responders. General study outcomes and caveats: Higher pretreatment blood Treg/Th17 ratios correlated with both higher pretreatment blood TCRbeta clonality and lower post-treatment tumor TCRbeta clonality. After neoadjuvant nivolumab, non-responders showed significantly higher T cell clonality (Gini index) in PBMCs than responders did. The TCR analyses had only three patients in each response group, and the authors called for validation in larger cohorts.

For deep sequencing of PBMC libraries, mostly around 480 ng of input genomic DNA was used, and six replicates were run per sample. TCRbeta libraries were prepared with the immunoSEQ hsTCRbeta kit according to the manufacturer's instructions. The finished libraries were brought together in one pool at 3 to 3.5 nM, which was then read using an Illumina NovaSeq 6000 S4 flow cell. In the paper's pipeline: The immunoSEQ Analyzer was used for raw data preprocessing and quality control. The analysis was limited to productive rearrangements, and each clonotype was defined by a unique CDR3 amino acid sequence. Repertoire clonality was estimated as the Gini-Simpson index, computed with the R package tcR. Student's t test was used to compare Gini indices, and Pearson correlation was used to assess associations with tumor size change. Not all clones reach the TCRdb copy of this immuneACCESS table, which keeps in-frame sequences only. Checked studies attribute under half of the gap to unresolved V genes and leave the rest unexplained. That table supplies the V and J calls and clone size; D and trimming were determined from the DNA. This sample has about 14,000 clones in its table, and about 65% of those were observed once. Jointly, the top ten make up 2.4% of the sample.

Turning to this clone: It has no known antigen specificity. There are no base qualities to consult, and no much larger clone falls within one base.

The time point label, as the study defines it: before neoadjuvant nivolumab. The patients had newly diagnosed stage II-IVA oral cavity squamous cell carcinoma and had not received any prior systemic or radiation treatment. The cohort was composed of patients with HPV-negative, locally advanced oral cavity squamous cell carcinoma. No culture maintenance or expansion was done, as the peripheral blood mononuclear cells went straight to analysis. Samples came from a longitudinal correlative study of a single-arm phase II trial of neoadjuvant nivolumab in oral cavity squamous cell carcinoma. Genomic DNA-based TCRbeta sequencing was performed on subject-matched pre- and post-treatment PBMCs and tumors from three responders and three non-responders. Peripheral blood mononuclear cells were collected before nivolumab treatment and were collected again after treatment, at the time of surgery. The Maxwell RSC DNA from Cells kit was used to isolate genomic DNA from PBMCs.

The TCR sequence derives from a person between 35 and 79 years old with oral cavity squamous cell carcinoma. Specimen: PBMCs, collected before nivolumab (anti-PD-1) treatment.

Here the CDR3 is given as CASSARDRDYNEQFF. The nucleotides read TGTGCCAGCAGCGCCAGGGACAGGGACTACAATGAGCAGTTCTTC. Recombination linked TRBV7-9 to TRBJ2-1; 9 nucleotides in the junction match TRBD1. Relative to germline, V is missing 5 bases and J is missing 3 bases, with 5 bases of the junction outside any gene match. The CDR1 and CDR2 encoded by the germline V gene (reference sequence) are SEHNR and FQNEAQ. The CDR3 covers 15 residues, taking in both the cysteine and the phenylalanine. Only CDR3 DNA is held: 45 bases, read in frame from base 1.